This passage covers 11 T cell receptor beta chains from one sample sequenced in a study of blood T cell repertoires in COVID-19. TCRdb's copy holds only in-frame clones and misses some; the assay was immunoSEQ multiplex PCR. The table lists tens of thousands of clones, about 87% of them singletons. Sequencing was done on a sample of peripheral blood. The receptors come from an elderly woman with acute or convalescent COVID-19.

The V and J genes are TRBV15 and TRBJ2-2, with TRBD1 matching over 9 bases. CDR3 length equals 18 residues. Trimming cost V 3 bases and J 4 bases; bases outside gene matches: 12. The germline V gene has CDR1 LNHNV and CDR2 YYDKDF (reference sequence). CDR3 sequence reads: CATSRALITGGGTGELFF. The CDR3 coding sequence is TGTGCCACCAGCAGGGCACTCATCACAGGGGGCGGCACCGGGGAGCTGTTTTTT.

This clone was detected a few times. The chain employs TRBV7-3 and TRBJ2-7, with 7 bases that match TRBD1. The V and J ends lost 6 bases and 0 bases, in that order; junction bases with no gene match: 8. CDR1 is SGHTA and CDR2 is FQGTGA in the germline V gene. The CDR3 has 15 residues. The CDR3 DNA reads TGTGCCAGCAGTCCCACAGGGGATTCCTCCTACGAGCAGTACTTC. It is translated as CASSPTGDSSYEQYF.

The rearrangement uses TRBV12-3 or TRBV12-4 and TRBJ2-5; 8 bases line up with TRBD1. J was trimmed by 7 bases and V by 5 bases; bases with no gene match: 3. This CDR3 is built from 12 residues. The CDR3 DNA reads TGTGCCAGCAGTGGGACAGGTCTGACCCAGTACTTC. This encodes CASSGTGLTQYF.

As DNA, the CDR3 is TGTGCCAGCAGCGTAGGGGGACAGAACTATGGCTACACCTTC. Protein: CASSVGGQNYGYTF. This chain uses TRBV9 with TRBJ1-2; 7 nucleotides agree with TRBD1. V shed 0 bases, J shed 2 bases, and the junction held 1 base outside the gene matches. The germline gives CDR1 SGDLS, CDR2 YYNGEE. The CDR3 is made up of 14 amino acids.

The chain employs TRBV27 and TRBJ1-4; tentative D call: TRBD1 (5 bases). This CDR3 region has 14 residues. V lost 7 bases and J 8 bases, leaving 17 bases between the germline ends. The germline V gene encodes CDR1 MNHEY and CDR2 SMNVEV (reference sequence). The CDR3 region is CASTERGTWEKLFF. In DNA, the CDR3 is TGTGCCAGCACCGAACGGGGGACTTGGGAAAAACTGTTTTTT.

The chain combines TRBV2 with TRBJ2-6; D possibly corresponds to TRBD1 (6 bases). Germline CDR1 is SNHLY and CDR2 is FYNNEI. The CDR3 runs to 15 residues. The V gene lost 6 bases and the J gene lost 0 bases, with 9 bases spanning the gap. Written as DNA, the CDR3 is TGTGCCAGCAGGACAGGTAGCTCTGGGGCCAACGTCCTGACTTTC. As protein: CASRTGSSGANVLTF.

The rearrangement uses TRBV4-1 and TRBJ2-7, with D possibly TRBD1 on 5 matching bases. Germline CDR1 and CDR2: MGHRA and YSYEKL. The CDR3 sequence is 14 residues long. V was trimmed by 0 bases and J by 4 bases, leaving 10 bases between them. The CDR3 DNA follows: TGCGCCAGCAGCCAAGATCTGGGGCTGTACGAGCAGTACTTC. Translating gives CASSQDLGLYEQYF.

The rearrangement joins TRBV2 to TRBJ1-2; 7 bases align to TRBD1. Germline CDR1 is SNHLY and CDR2 is FYNNEI. This CDR3 spans 13 amino acids. With 6 bases clipped from V and 8 bases from J, the junction kept 9 bases outside the gene matches. DNA of the CDR3: TGTGCCAGCAGCGAGGACAGGCCTGAGGGCTACACCTTC. Translating it yields CASSEDRPEGYTF. Full variable domain (remainder filled in from reference TRBV2 and TRBJ1-2): EPEVTQTPSHQVTQMGQEVILRCVPISNHLYFYWYRQILGQKVEFLVSFYNNEISEKSEIFDDQFSVERPDGSNFTLKIRSTKLEDSAMYFCASSEDRPEGYTFGSGTRLTVV.

The gene calls are TRBV7-9 and TRBJ2-3, with 8 bases that match TRBD2. J gave up 4 bases and V 2 bases, and 5 bases lay outside the gene matches. The CDR3 has 15 residues. Per the germline V gene, CDR1 is SEHNR and CDR2 is FQNEAQ (reference sequence). CDR3 loop: CASSLTTGGPDTQYF. DNA of the CDR3: TGTGCCAGCAGCTTAACCACGGGGGGGCCAGATACGCAGTATTTT.

This chain uses TRBV12-3 or TRBV12-4 with TRBJ2-1; 7 positions match TRBD1. The CDR3 sequence is 13 residues long. After removal of 5 bases from V and 4 bases from J, the junction contained 2 bases not matched to a gene. CDR3 DNA: TGTGCCAGCAGTCTGACAGGGTACAATGAGCAGTTCTTC. Translation gives CASSLTGYNEQFF.

The chain couples TRBV7-9 to TRBJ2-3, with 8 bases fitting TRBD1. In germline, CDR1 is SEHNR, CDR2 FQNEAQ (reference sequence). Unmatched junction bases numbered 6, after V lost 4 bases and J lost 3 bases. CDR3 size: 15 residues. The CDR3 DNA reads as TGTGCCAGCAGCTCCCAGGGGGCGCTGACAGATACGCAGTATTTT. This sequence encodes CASSSQGALTDTQYF.